Below are 3 T cell receptor beta chains sequenced from a single sample in a study of control samples from healthy donors and cancer patients. Clones were sequenced by immunoSEQ multiplex PCR, and TCRdb holds only the in-frame ones, with some missing. The sample has some 150,000 clones; 85% to 95% are singletons. The material sequenced was blood. These receptors all come from a man aged 50 to 60 in good health.

CDR3 sequence reads: CASSRTSGHNEQFF. CDR3 DNA: TGCGCCAGCAGCCGGACTAGCGGACACAATGAGCAGTTCTTC. This chain links TRBV5-1 with TRBJ2-1; 10 nucleotides agree with TRBD2. The V gene's germline CDR1 is SGHRS and CDR2 YFSETQ. The CDR3 consists of 14 residues. Trimming removed 4 bases from V and 5 bases from J; junction bases left unmatched: 3. The full variable domain, its missing parts supplied by reference TRBV5-1 and TRBJ2-1, is KAGVTQTPRYLIKTRGQQVTLSCSPISGHRSVSWYQQTPGQGLQFLFEYFSETQRNKGNFPGRFSGRQFSNSRSEMNVSTLELGDSALYLCASSRTSGHNEQFFGPGTRLTVL.

V gene TRBV2 combines with J gene TRBJ2-7, with 10 bases that match TRBD1. From germline, CDR1 is SNHLY and CDR2 FYNNEI. The CDR3 covers 13 residues. V was pared by 8 bases and J by 3 bases, with 4 bases of the junction left unmatched. CDR3 protein: CASGGQGVYEQYF. The CDR3 DNA reads as TGTGCCAGCGGAGGACAGGGGGTCTACGAGCAGTACTTC. Complete variable domain (other parts from reference TRBV2 and TRBJ2-7): EPEVTQTPSHQVTQMGQEVILRCVPISNHLYFYWYRQILGQKVEFLVSFYNNEISEKSEIFDDQFSVERPDGSNFTLKIRSTKLEDSAMYFCASGGQGVYEQYFGPGTRLTVT.

The rearrangement uses TRBV14 and TRBJ2-1; TRBD1 might be the D (5 bases). Trimming stripped 0 bases from V and 6 bases from J, with 12 bases between. CDR3 length equals 15 residues. Germline V gene lookup returns CDR1 SGHDN and CDR2 FVKESK. The DNA for the CDR3 is TGTGCCAGCAGCCAAGATGGCGGTGGGGCCAATGAGCAGTTCTTC. This translates into CASSQDGGGANEQFF. Together with reference TRBV14 and TRBJ2-1, the CDR3 gives the full variable domain: EAGVTQFPSHSVIEKGQTVTLRCDPISGHDNLYWYRRVMGKEIKFLLHFVKESKQDESGMPNNRFLAERTGGTYSTLKVQPAELEDSGVYFCASSQDGGGANEQFFGPGTRLTVL.